This is a list of T cell receptor beta chains from one sample in a study of OX40 agonist ivuxolimab in advanced cancers. Repertoires were generated with immunoSEQ multiplex PCR, while TCRdb's copy carries only in-frame clones and drops some. The table includes fewer than 45,000 clones, 80% to 90% detected once. This specimen consisted of CD4+ or CD8+ T cells sorted from blood, obtained in a trial of the OX40 agonist ivuxolimab. These TCRs come from an adult with an advanced solid tumor such as melanoma, head and neck, liver or kidney cancer. Both conserved end residues are part of each CDR3.

J gene: TRBJ2-4; V gene: TRBV9; CDR3 protein: CASSVGQGGNIQYF
J gene: TRBJ2-3; V gene: TRBV19; CDR3 protein: CASSPWGADTQYF
J gene: TRBJ2-7; V gene: TRBV28; CDR3 protein: CASSPLLLDPNTYEQYF
J gene: TRBJ2-2; V gene: TRBV11-2; CDR3 protein: CASSLTSGPNTGELFF
J gene: TRBJ2-7; V gene: TRBV2; CDR3 protein: CASSGRTGSSYEQYF
J gene: TRBJ2-1; V gene: TRBV30; CDR3 protein: CAWIPRGIYNEQFF
J gene: TRBJ2-7; V gene: TRBV5-6; CDR3 protein: CASRLAVGHEQYF
J gene: TRBJ2-7; V gene: TRBV9; CDR3 protein: CASSVGGTSNYEQYF
J gene: TRBJ1-1; V gene: TRBV11-2; CDR3 protein: CASSFSETNTEAFF
J gene: TRBJ2-5; V gene: TRBV7-8; CDR3 protein: CASLRGGETQYF
J gene: TRBJ2-4; V gene: TRBV27; CDR3 protein: CASRSHREDKNIQYF
J gene: TRBJ2-1; V gene: TRBV15; CDR3 protein: CATSRPRQGVSTNNEQFF
J gene: TRBJ2-5; V gene: TRBV7-9; CDR3 protein: CASSPWVGTEETQYF
J gene: TRBJ2-5; V gene: TRBV5-1; CDR3 protein: CASSLRGSQETQYF
J gene: TRBJ2-3; V gene: TRBV6-4; CDR3 protein: CASSVSLSTDTQYF
J gene: TRBJ1-2; V gene: TRBV5-1; CDR3 protein: CASSLGANYGYTF
J gene: TRBJ1-2; V gene: TRBV27; CDR3 protein: CASSFPGSDGYTF
J gene: TRBJ2-5; V gene: TRBV6-1; CDR3 protein: CASSPTSGAQETQYF
J gene: TRBJ1-2; V gene: TRBV28; CDR3 protein: CASSLVTGASHNYGYTF
J gene: TRBJ1-3; V gene: TRBV5-4; CDR3 protein: CASGQGNQNTIYF
J gene: TRBJ1-4; V gene: TRBV28; CDR3 protein: CASSDPGGNEKLFF
J gene: TRBJ2-1; V gene: TRBV28; CDR3 protein: CASGVRNEQFF
J gene: TRBJ2-2; V gene: TRBV7-9; CDR3 protein: CASSRGTSAFGIGRGELFF
J gene: TRBJ2-7; V gene: TRBV4-2; CDR3 protein: CASREGLAGTYEQYF
J gene: TRBJ2-3; V gene: TRBV28; CDR3 protein: CASSWTGGAVDTQYF
J gene: TRBJ2-7; V gene: TRBV28; CDR3 protein: CASRGQGVHEQYF
J gene: TRBJ1-2; V gene: TRBV18; CDR3 protein: CASSPPSGAYGYTF
J gene: TRBJ2-3; V gene: TRBV2; CDR3 protein: CASSELLDTQYF
J gene: TRBJ1-4; V gene: TRBV18; CDR3 protein: CASSPRDRSNEKLFF
J gene: TRBJ2-5; V gene: TRBV15; CDR3 protein: CATSRDLGTQYF
J gene: TRBJ1-1; V gene: TRBV2; CDR3 protein: CASRGDFGTEAFF
J gene: TRBJ1-6; V gene: TRBV30; CDR3 protein: CAWSVGTVNSPLHF
J gene: TRBJ1-2; V gene: TRBV28; CDR3 protein: CASSTTGDEEGYTF
J gene: TRBJ1-1; V gene: TRBV2; CDR3 protein: CASSDIGVSNTEAFF
J gene: TRBJ2-5; V gene: TRBV28; CDR3 protein: CASSLTSGGVETQYF
J gene: TRBJ2-7; V gene: TRBV5-1; CDR3 protein: CASSFLGQGVHEQYF
J gene: TRBJ1-1; V gene: TRBV5-4; CDR3 protein: CASSFWDVNTEAFF
J gene: TRBJ1-5; V gene: TRBV5-8; CDR3 protein: CASSLGYKGAPNQPQHF
J gene: TRBJ2-3; V gene: TRBV10-3; CDR3 protein: CAISMREYGDTQYF
J gene: TRBJ1-4; V gene: TRBV28; CDR3 protein: CASSGDDGASNEKLFF
J gene: TRBJ2-3; V gene: TRBV12-5; CDR3 protein: CASGRSATDTQYF
J gene: TRBJ2-2; V gene: TRBV15; CDR3 protein: CATSRAGTGLTGELFF
J gene: TRBJ2-7; V gene: TRBV28; CDR3 protein: CASSSGGEQYF
J gene: TRBJ2-3; V gene: TRBV19; CDR3 protein: CASSIFRRVGDTQYF
J gene: TRBJ2-1; V gene: TRBV19; CDR3 protein: CASSRRAGGVYNEQFF
J gene: TRBJ1-4; V gene: TRBV18; CDR3 protein: CASSPGAGNEKLFF
J gene: TRBJ2-1; V gene: TRBV5-5; CDR3 protein: CASGARGSGGSTPYNEQFF
J gene: TRBJ2-7; V gene: TRBV7-2; CDR3 protein: CASSLEIGSARTPYEQYF
J gene: TRBJ1-4; V gene: TRBV6-6; CDR3 protein: CASSKPGTGAEKLFF
J gene: TRBJ2-2; V gene: TRBV2; CDR3 protein: CASSDTGGTGELFF
J gene: TRBJ2-3; V gene: TRBV19; CDR3 protein: CASSIEIFTDTQYF
J gene: TRBJ2-1; V gene: TRBV10-2; CDR3 protein: CASRNRGSYNEQFF
J gene: TRBJ2-7; V gene: TRBV28; CDR3 protein: CASSLRRSRGAEQYF
J gene: TRBJ1-1; V gene: TRBV30; CDR3 protein: CAWRLGRTEAFF
J gene: TRBJ2-1; V gene: TRBV6-5; CDR3 protein: CASSYSPITYNEQFF
J gene: TRBJ2-7; V gene: TRBV7-9; CDR3 protein: CASSLGTVSYEQYF
J gene: TRBJ1-1; V gene: TRBV2; CDR3 protein: CASTQEAGATTEAFF
J gene: TRBJ2-3; V gene: TRBV9; CDR3 protein: CASSDGDGRLHTQYF
J gene: TRBJ1-2; V gene: TRBV19; CDR3 protein: CASTLAGQAPNYGYTF
J gene: TRBJ2-2; V gene: TRBV28; CDR3 protein: CASSLDGLGELFF